These T cell receptor beta chains were read from a single sample in a study of blood T cell repertoires in COVID-19. The assay was immunoSEQ multiplex PCR, and TCRdb's table has in-frame clones only and misses some. Counted here are 300,000 to 450,000 clones, more than 70% occurring once; the ten biggest clones make up approximately 1%. Material for sequencing was PBMCs or T cells enriched from blood (not recorded which). The receptor set was obtained from a woman in her twenties or thirties who had been exposed to COVID-19. Each CDR3 is given with its conserved first and last residue. The D gene is left open where the match is weak.

j_call,v_call,d_call,cdr3_aa
TRBJ1-4,TRBV6-5,NA,CATSTGLNEKLFF
TRBJ2-5,TRBV18,NA,CASSPPIVAYQETQYF
TRBJ1-2,TRBV3-1/TRBV3-2,NA,CASSQDRNLYGYTF
TRBJ2-1,TRBV5-4,NA,CASSLASGERFF
TRBJ2-7,TRBV30,TRBD1,CARERTGGWGEQYF
TRBJ1-2,TRBV6-6,NA,CASSRAGSDGYTF
TRBJ1-6,TRBV29-1,NA,CSSREDRNSPLHF
TRBJ1-5,TRBV28,TRBD1,CASSTGQGAPQPQHF
TRBJ1-3,TRBV9,TRBD1,CASSGSQGSGFLSGNTIYF
TRBJ2-1,TRBV6-5,TRBD2,CASSYEGTIYNEQFF
TRBJ2-7,TRBV28,TRBD2,CASSRAGVGEQYF
TRBJ2-7,TRBV28,TRBD2,CASSPPAREPNEQYF
TRBJ1-1,TRBV28,TRBD1,CASILWGQGRTEAFF
TRBJ2-1,TRBV7-6,TRBD2,CASSLSSGTSGRYNEQFF
TRBJ2-7,TRBV4-1,TRBD1,CASSQDLDRDRYEQYF
TRBJ1-5,TRBV7-9,NA,CASSVSSFSNQPQHF
TRBJ1-6,TRBV12-3/TRBV12-4,NA,CASSRDFNSPLHF
TRBJ1-2,TRBV5-1,NA,CASSLGHPNPAYGYTF
TRBJ2-1,TRBV2,TRBD2,CASSERLAGGNEQFF
TRBJ1-1,TRBV5-1,TRBD1,CASSLAGGMNTEAFF
TRBJ1-1,TRBV7-8,TRBD1,CASSLAPGGVSNEAFF
TRBJ2-7,TRBV28,NA,CASSLGAGPYEQYF
TRBJ2-2,TRBV5-1,NA,CASSLERSGLNTGELFF
TRBJ2-1,TRBV27,TRBD1,CASSWPWDRGLNEQFF
TRBJ2-7,TRBV28,TRBD2,CASSKLAGKEEQYF
TRBJ2-1,TRBV7-9,TRBD2,CASSFVRLAGENEQFF
TRBJ2-3,TRBV10-1,NA,CASSEMAGLTDTQYF
TRBJ2-7,TRBV7-2,NA,CASSLGGVTYEQYF
TRBJ1-2,TRBV28,NA,CASSYRVDGYTF
TRBJ2-1,TRBV13,TRBD2,CASSSRTSGSYHEQFF
TRBJ2-2,TRBV5-6,NA,CASSLVVGLGAGELFF
TRBJ2-1,TRBV2,NA,CASSERLVTLNEQFF
TRBJ1-4,TRBV16,NA,CASTPVKEATNEKLFF
TRBJ2-3,TRBV5-1,TRBD2,CASSLVGTSGDTQYF
TRBJ2-7,TRBV9,TRBD2,CASSAGTSGLAGDHEQYF
TRBJ1-1,TRBV29-1,NA,CSVGGRLNTEAFF
TRBJ2-7,TRBV5-1,TRBD1,CATNMGQGAEEQYF
TRBJ1-3,TRBV30,TRBD1,CACPRVRGISGNTIYF
TRBJ1-5,TRBV19,NA,CASSIDSVGPYSNQPQHF
TRBJ2-1,TRBV10-2,TRBD2,CASTLAGAYEQFF
TRBJ1-4,TRBV5-4,NA,CASSRGGINEKLFF
TRBJ1-2,TRBV28,TRBD1,CASSLKGAPIGYTF
TRBJ2-5,TRBV7-2,TRBD2,CASSPALAGGQETQYF
TRBJ1-2,TRBV7-2,TRBD1,CASSPRGGGGGYTF
TRBJ2-1,TRBV29-1,NA,CSATPDYNNEQFF
TRBJ2-6,TRBV5-4,NA,CASSLVGRGLLGANVLTF
TRBJ1-1,TRBV6-4,NA,CASRAEGNTEAFF
TRBJ2-5,TRBV28,NA,CASTDRFETQYF
TRBJ1-3,TRBV27,NA,CASSPAGRTFSGNTIYF
TRBJ2-1,TRBV18,TRBD1,CATYRGTGGLNEQFF